This TCR beta chain was recovered during a study of T cells after posttransplantation cyclophosphamide. Treatment was busulfan-fludarabine conditioning, a marrow graft, and cyclophosphamide on days +3 and +4. Germline V gene sequence: CDR1 SGHVS, CDR2 FQNEAQ. J gave up 7 bases and V 0 bases, and 3 bases lay outside the gene matches. The CDR3 contains 15 residues. This clone was picked up many times. Sequencing used immunoSEQ multiplex PCR; TCRdb keeps in-frame clones, though not all of them. Listed for the sample are 5,000 or so clones, none seen a single time. The specimen comprised PBMCs, sampled approximately 360 days after allogeneic stem cell transplant with posttransplant cyclophosphamide. This rearrangement joins TRBV7-8 to TRBJ2-2, with 9 positions matching TRBD2. The receptor was derived from a male patient aged 60-70 years who received an allogeneic stem cell transplant from a related donor, was CMV-positive, and had acute GVHD only. Some T cells could come from the graft donor. This CDR3 is CASSLAPAGGGELFF. The CDR3 nucleotides are TGTGCCAGCAGCTTAGCCCCAGCGGGAGGCGGGGAGCTGTTTTTT.